These T cell receptor beta chains were read from a single sample in a study of cytomegalovirus exposure and HLA in healthy donors. TCRdb's table, derived via immunoSEQ multiplex PCR, lists solely in-frame clones and lacks some. The table shows 100,000 to 150,000 clones, with 70% to 90% occurring only once. Sample: PBMCs. These TCRs come from a man aged 18 to 30 in good health and CMV-seropositive. The CDR3 runs from the conserved cysteine through the conserved F or W. Each record gives: D gene, J gene, V gene, clone size, CDR3 protein, CDR3 DNA. The D gene is left open where the match is weak. Size is stated for part of the rows, as once, few or many counts, or as a class when the clone is expanded.

TRBD1 TRBJ2-4 TRBV2 NA CASSVMGQIKNIQYF TGTGCCAGCAGTGTGATGGGACAGATAAAAAACATTCAGTACTTC
TRBD1 TRBJ2-2 TRBV4-1 once CASSDKFPGGTGELFF TGCGCCAGCAGCGACAAGTTTCCAGGGGGCACCGGGGAGCTGTTTTTT
NA TRBJ2-2 TRBV6-4 NA CASSDQTNTGELFF TGTGCCAGCAGTGATCAGACGAACACCGGGGAGCTGTTTTTT
NA TRBJ2-7 TRBV5-1 once CASSGGTVSYEQYF TGCGCCAGCAGCGGGGGGACAGTCTCCTACGAGCAGTACTTC
TRBD1 TRBJ1-5 TRBV19 few CASSEKGAQPQHF TGTGCCAGTAGCGAGAAGGGGGCCCAGCCCCAGCATTTT
NA TRBJ2-3 TRBV13 NA CASSSRQGDSTGGDTQYF TGTGCCAGCAGCTCCCGCCAGGGGGACTCGACGGGTGGAGATACGCAGTATTTT
TRBD1 TRBJ1-1 TRBV5-5 NA CASSGGTGSGNTEAFF TGTGCCAGCAGCGGCGGGACAGGGAGCGGGAACACTGAAGCTTTCTTT
TRBD1 TRBJ1-2 TRBV5-1 NA CASSSTGGARYGYTF TGCGCCAGCAGCTCAACAGGGGGCGCGAGGTATGGCTACACCTTC
NA TRBJ2-7 TRBV9 NA CASSGRDNSYEQYF TGTGCCAGCAGCGGCCGGGACAACTCCTACGAGCAGTACTTC
TRBD1 TRBJ2-5 TRBV19 few CASSIGYRGQETQYF TGTGCCAGTAGTATAGGCTACAGGGGACAAGAGACCCAGTACTTC
NA TRBJ2-3 TRBV6-1 NA CALKKQGQDTQYF TGTGCCTTAAAGAAGCAGGGGCAGGATACGCAGTATTTT
NA TRBJ2-1 TRBV27 NA CASSYQGARNEQFF TGTGCCAGCAGTTACCAGGGCGCCCGAAATGAGCAGTTCTTC
TRBD1 TRBJ1-4 TRBV5-1 NA CASSLQGGVEKLFF TGCGCCAGCAGCTTGCAAGGGGGCGTCGAAAAACTGTTTTTT
TRBD1 TRBJ2-7 TRBV7-8 NA CASSPTKGAHLYEQYF TGTGCCAGCAGCCCCACCAAGGGGGCTCATCTCTACGAGCAGTACTTC
NA TRBJ1-2 TRBV2 few CASSAHPNYGYTF TGTGCCAGCAGTGCACACCCTAACTATGGCTACACCTTC
TRBD2 TRBJ2-1 TRBV6-1 once CASSEERGGHNEQFF TGTGCCAGCAGTGAAGAGCGGGGGGGCCACAATGAGCAGTTCTTC
TRBD2 TRBJ2-3 TRBV18 NA CASSPGGATDTQYF TGTGCCAGCTCACCGGGAGGGGCCACAGATACGCAGTATTTT
NA TRBJ1-1 TRBV7-6 NA CASSLEASGEAFF TGTGCCAGCAGCTTAGAGGCTAGCGGTGAAGCTTTCTTT
TRBD1 TRBJ1-3 TRBV6-1 NA CASSEMDRASSGNTIYF TGTGCCAGCAGTGAAATGGACAGGGCAAGCTCTGGAAACACCATATATTTT
TRBD1 TRBJ2-2 TRBV11-2 NA CASSLIGTDRTGELFF TGTGCCAGCAGCTTAATAGGGACAGACCGTACCGGGGAGCTGTTTTTT
NA TRBJ1-6 TRBV5-8 NA CASSLREYNSPLHF TGTGCCAGCAGCTTGAGGGAGTACAATTCACCCCTCCACTTT
TRBD2 TRBJ2-1 TRBV6-6 NA CASTRTSGGNYEQFF TGTGCCAGCACCAGGACTAGCGGGGGAAATTATGAGCAGTTCTTC
NA TRBJ2-2 TRBV4-3 once CASSQVGGLTGELFF TGCGCCAGCAGCCAAGTGGGGGGGCTTACCGGGGAGCTGTTTTTT
NA TRBJ1-2 TRBV18 NA CASLGASYYGYTF TGTGCCAGCTTGGGGGCTTCCTACTATGGCTACACCTTC
NA TRBJ1-2 TRBV7-9 few CASSLVQGVVGYTF TGTGCCAGCAGCTTAGTACAGGGAGTGGTTGGCTACACCTTC
NA TRBJ2-1 TRBV20-1 once CSADTRGEQFF TGCAGTGCTGACACCCGGGGTGAGCAGTTCTTC
NA TRBJ2-6 TRBV4-1 NA CASSQDPGTSTSGANVLTF TGCGCCAGCAGCCAAGATCCGGGGACATCCACCTCTGGGGCCAACGTCCTGACTTTC
NA TRBJ1-2 TRBV5-4 NA CASSAPGSGDGYTF TGTGCCAGCAGCGCTCCCGGTAGCGGGGATGGCTACACCTTC
NA TRBJ2-7 TRBV18 NA CASSPRDNPYEQYF TGTGCCAGCTCACCACGGGACAACCCCTACGAGCAGTACTTC